The 20 T cell receptor beta chains below come from one sample, sequenced in a study of cytomegalovirus exposure and HLA in healthy donors. In the PCR, 60 Vbeta and 13 Jbeta primers were used. The protocol was immunoSEQ multiplex PCR, while the TCRdb copy is restricted to in-frame clones and leaves out a portion. This sample yields 140,000 to 150,000 clones, of which around 10% are seen a single time; approximately 2% belongs to the top ten. The sequencing sample was made of PBMCs. Every receptor here comes from a male donor in good health and CMV-seronegative.

This clone has a handful of counts. The CDR3 spells CASSPTAGSFNYGYTF. The CDR3 DNA reads as TGTGCCAGCAGCCCCACCGCGGGATCTTTTAACTATGGCTACACCTTC. The genes are TRBV4-2 and TRBJ1-2, with D hard to call. V lost 4 bases and J lost 1, with 16 bases in between. Germline V CDR1 and CDR2: LGHNA, YNFKEQ. The CDR3 consists of 16 residues.

V usage is TRBV5-3 and J usage is TRBJ1-1; perhaps TRBD1 as D (5 bases). TRBV5-3 is placed among ORFs of uncertain function. The germline V and J ends were trimmed by 3 bases and 5 bases, with 20 bases remaining between them. CDR3 length: 16 residues. DNA of the CDR3: TGTGCCAGAAGCTGTACTCTCCAGGGAATAGGTACTGAAGCTTTCTTT. This codes for CARSCTLQGIGTEAFF.

The chain employs TRBV5-1 and TRBJ1-2, with a tentative D call TRBD1 (5 bases). The CDR3 has 13 residues. Germline V gene sequence: CDR1 SGHRS, CDR2 YFSETQ. CDR3 nucleotides: TGCGACAGAAGCTTGGGGCAGGTAAATGGCTACACCTTC. Amino acids: CDRSLGQVNGYTF.

A few counts support this clone. V is TRBV9 and J is TRBJ1-2, with D unclear. The length of the CDR3 is 16 residues. Trimming removed 1 base at V and 8 bases at J, with 21 bases between. Germline V lookup: CDR1 SGDLS, CDR2 YYNGEE. DNA of the CDR3: TGTGCCAGCAGCGTAACTGGCGGGCTACAACGTTCCGGCTACACCTTC. This sequence encodes CASSVTGGLQRSGYTF.

This clone occurred a few times. J is TRBJ2-7 and V is TRBV4-3; D is perhaps TRBD1 (5 bases). The CDR3 loop spans 13 amino acids. Germline loops: CDR1 LGHNA, CDR2 YSLEER. Trimming left V 1 base short and J 3 bases short, with 7 bases between. In DNA form, the CDR3 reads TGCGCCAGCAGCCAAGGACAGTTCTACGAGCAGTACTTC. Translation: CASSQGQFYEQYF.

This chain joins TRBV4-3 and TRBJ1-2, with a weak D call TRBD1 (5 bases). Trimming took 5 bases from V and 2 from J, leaving 15 bases between them. Per germline, CDR1 LGHNA and CDR2 YSLEER. The CDR3 loop spans 15 amino acids. The CDR3 DNA reads as TGCGCCAGCAGCGTCCGGGGGGATAACAACTATGGCTACACCTTC. It codes for CASSVRGDNNYGYTF.

This clone was seen a few times. The genes are TRBV18 and TRBJ2-7; D remains unclear. Per the germline V gene, CDR1 is KGHSH and CDR2 is LQKENI. V was clipped by 6 bases and J by 7 bases, with 16 bases between them. This CDR3 is built from 13 residues. The CDR3 spells CASSSSEIGEQYF. CDR3 nucleotides: TGTGCCAGCTCCTCGAGCGAGATTGGGGAGCAGTACTTC. The whole variable domain, remainder taken from reference TRBV18 and TRBJ2-7, is NAGVMQNPRHLVRRRGQEARLRCSPMKGHSHVYWYRQLPEEGLKFMVYLQKENIIDESGMPKERFSAEFPKEGPSILRIQQVVRGDSAAYFCASSSSEIGEQYFGPGTRLTVT.

This clone was seen a single time. The genes are TRBV18 and TRBJ2-5; the D gene is possibly TRBD2 (6 bases). CDR3 size: 14 residues. Deletions cut 2 bases from V and 4 bases from J, with 11 bases between. Per the germline V gene, CDR1 is KGHSH and CDR2 is LQKENI. For the CDR3, the DNA is TGTGCCAGCTCACCATCCGCCGGGGGAGAGACCCAGTACTTC. Protein product: CASSPSAGGETQYF.

The chain is built from TRBV28 and TRBJ1-1, with 8 nucleotides matching TRBD1. The CDR3 has 12 residues. The germline V gene encodes CDR1 MDHEN and CDR2 SYDVKM. After removal of 4 bases from V and 8 bases from J, the junction contained 3 bases not matched to a gene. In DNA, the CDR3 is TGTGCCAGCAGTTCCGGACAGGGCGAAGCTTTCTTT. It translates to CASSSGQGEAFF. Together with reference TRBV28 and TRBJ1-1, the CDR3 gives the full variable domain: DVKVTQSSRYLVKRTGEKVFLECVQDMDHENMFWYRQDPGLGLRLIYFSYDVKMKEKGDIPEGYSVSREKKERFSLILESASTNQTSMYLCASSSGQGEAFFGQGTRLTVV.

This chain joins TRBV6-1 and TRBJ1-2, with 11 nucleotides matching TRBD1. The junction had 9 bases not matched to a gene; V was cut back by 4 bases and J by 8 bases. CDR1 MNHNS and CDR2 SASEGT come from the germline V gene. The CDR3 sequence is 15 residues long. This CDR3 reads CASSVPGQGVWGYTF. The CDR3 region has the DNA TGTGCCAGCAGTGTACCGGGACAGGGGGTGTGGGGCTACACCTTC.

This chain links TRBV7-2 with TRBJ2-3, with 10 bases lining up with TRBD2. Germline CDR1 is SGHTA and CDR2 is FQGNSA. The CDR3 covers 17 residues. The ends lost 0 bases at V and 1 base at J; junction bases unmatched: 4. This CDR3 reads CASSLAGLAGGTDTQYF. CDR3 nucleotides: TGTGCCAGCAGCTTAGCTGGGCTAGCGGGAGGCACAGATACGCAGTATTTT.

The rearrangement links TRBV7-9 to TRBJ1-2; tentatively, D is TRBD1 (6 bases). The CDR3 is 14 amino acids. Germline V gene lookup returns CDR1 SEHNR and CDR2 FQNEAQ (reference sequence). V was pared by 3 bases and J by 5 bases, with 13 bases between. CDR3 in DNA: TGTGCCAGCAGCTTCTCCGGGACACTTTATGGCTACACCTTC. Translating gives CASSFSGTLYGYTF.

This clone has only a few counts. The chain carries TRBV19 and TRBJ1-3; tentative D call: TRBD1 (5 bases). CDR1 and CDR2 (germline): LNHDA, SQIVND (reference sequence). CDR3 length: 14 amino acids. V dropped 3 bases and J dropped 7 bases, with 13 bases sitting between them. In DNA, the CDR3 is TGTGCCAGTAGTATCCGGGACCGGGAGAACACCATATATTTT. It specifies CASSIRDRENTIYF.

J is TRBJ1-6 and V is TRBV25-1; D not certain. Trimming took 9 bases from V and 0 from J, leaving 9 bases between them. CDR1 is MGHDK, CDR2 SYGVNS, per germline. The length of the CDR3 is 14 residues. The CDR3, as DNA: TGTGCCAGTGCGCACAGCTCCTATAATTCACCCCTCCACTTT. Translated: CASAHSSYNSPLHF.

This clone was counted a few times. The chain has TRBV11-3 and TRBJ2-1; D is uncertain. The ends were cut back, 0 bases at V and 4 bases at J, with 10 bases in the middle. CDR3 length: 15 amino acids. In germline, CDR1 is SGHNT, CDR2 YENEEA. This CDR3 reads CASSLESQVYNEQFF. CDR3 coding DNA: TGTGCCAGCAGCTTAGAATCCCAGGTATACAATGAGCAGTTCTTC.

This clone has a handful of counts. The rearrangement uses TRBV5-8 and TRBJ1-1, with unresolved D. This CDR3 spans 10 amino acids. V was trimmed by 3 bases and J by 8 bases, leaving 5 bases between them. Germline CDR1 reads SGHTS; CDR2 reads YDEGEE. CDR3 nucleotide sequence: TGTGCCAGCAGCTACATGGAAGCTTTCTTT. Translation gives CASSYMEAFF.

The chain employs TRBV4-1 and TRBJ1-2; 7 bases are shared with TRBD1. CDR1 and CDR2 from the germline V gene are MGHRA and YSYEKL. The CDR3 consists of 16 residues. J gave up 4 bases and V 4 bases, and 12 bases lay outside the gene matches. The CDR3 spells CASSLRQGEDSYGYTF. Here the CDR3 DNA reads TGCGCCAGCAGCCTAAGACAGGGCGAAGACTCCTATGGCTACACCTTC.

V gene TRBV29-1 combines with J gene TRBJ1-2, with TRBD1 as a possible D gene (6 bases). Trimming stripped 7 bases from V and 1 base from J, with 19 bases between. The CDR3 totals 15 residues. CDR1 and CDR2 from the germline V gene are SQVTM and ANQGSEA. For the CDR3, the DNA is TGCAGCGCACGGACAGCTATAGATTTTAACTATGGCTACACCTTC. It encodes CSARTAIDFNYGYTF.

The V gene is TRBV19, the J gene TRBJ1-4; the D gene is possibly TRBD1 (6 bases). V was trimmed by 4 bases and J by 0 bases, leaving 12 bases between them. CDR1 is LNHDA and CDR2 is SQIVND in the germline V gene (reference sequence). This CDR3 is 16 amino acids long. In DNA, the CDR3 is TGTGCCAGTAGTAGGGGCAGGGGAACAACTAATGAAAAACTGTTTTTT. Protein product: CASSRGRGTTNEKLFF.

With respect to this clone: Other DNA variants within this sample encode the same CDR3. The chain couples TRBV28 to TRBJ1-2, with a tentative D call TRBD1 (5 bases). The CDR3 is 13 residues long. V lost 5 bases and J lost 5, with 12 bases in between. Germline lookup yields CDR1 MDHEN and CDR2 SYDVKM. This CDR3 is CASSAPGLYGYTF. In DNA form, the CDR3 reads TGTGCCAGCAGTGCACCAGGGCTATATGGCTACACCTTC.